These 14 T cell receptor beta chains were all obtained from the same sample, sequenced in a study of CD8 T cells in Susac syndrome. RNA totalling about 0.5 to 1 ug underwent reverse transcription with random hexamers. In TCRdb, the immunoSEQ multiplex PCR reads were re-called with MiXCR into one record per CDR3 protein. The sample consists of roughly 130,000 distinct CDR3 sequences, roughly 96% of them appearing once. The sample comprised CD4+ T cells from PBMCs. These receptors all stem from a human donor in good health.

The chain links TRBV13 to TRBJ1-4; no clear D. Germline assignment: CDR1 PRHDT and CDR2 FYEKMQ (reference sequence). V lost 6 bases to trimming and J lost 3 bases, with 11 bases between them. CDR3 length equals 14 residues. CDR3 bases: TGTGCCAGCAGTCGGACGGGTCCTAATGAAAAACTGTTTTTT. It translates to CASSRTGPNEKLFF.

The chain recombines TRBV29-1 with TRBJ2-3; no definite D call. The CDR3 covers 13 residues. Germline V gives CDR1 SQVTM, CDR2 ANQGSEA. Trimming shortened V by 4 bases and J by 4 bases, and 12 bases separated the two germline ends. CDR3 DNA sequence: TGCAGCGTTGCTACGTTTGGGGCAGATACGCAGTATTTT. It codes for CSVATFGADTQYF.

This chain connects TRBV3-1 to TRBJ2-7, with unresolved D. Germline V gives CDR1 LGHDT, CDR2 YNNKEL (reference sequence). The V and J ends lost 4 bases and 6 bases respectively, with 13 bases between them. This CDR3 contains 13 residues. CDR3 coding DNA: TGTGCCAGCAGCCGATCGGAACATGCCGAGCAGTACTTC. Its protein product is CASSRSEHAEQYF.

The chain is built from TRBV5-5 and TRBJ1-3, with 8 bases lining up with TRBD1. Trimming at V came to 4 bases and at J to 4 bases, leaving 7 bases not matched to a gene. The CDR3 is 15 amino acids. CDR1 SGHKS and CDR2 YYEKEE come from the germline V gene (reference sequence). The CDR3 loop reads CASSGTGDPGNTIYF. DNA of the CDR3: TGTGCCAGCAGCGGGACAGGCGATCCAGGAAACACCATATATTTT.

The genes are TRBV7-2 and TRBJ2-2, with D tentatively TRBD1 (5 bases). Trimming stripped 4 bases from V and 4 bases from J, with 16 bases between. This CDR3 region has 16 residues. The germline V gene has CDR1 SGHTA and CDR2 FQGNSA. The DNA of the CDR3 is TGTGCCAGCAGCTCCTTGGGGCCGCCCGGCACCGGGGAGCTGTTTTTT. It is translated as CASSSLGPPGTGELFF.

This chain uses TRBV7-9 with TRBJ2-4; 9 positions match TRBD2. This CDR3 comprises 14 residues. The germline V gene has CDR1 SEHNR and CDR2 FQNEAQ (reference sequence). V lost 6 bases, J lost 2 bases, and 2 bases stayed unmatched. The CDR3 DNA follows: TGTGCCAGCAGTAGCGGGAGTACCAAAAACATTCAGTACTTC. Amino acid sequence: CASSSGSTKNIQYF.

The chain joins TRBV4-1 to TRBJ2-4, with no clear D. This CDR3 region has 16 residues. Between the trimmed V and J ends, which lost 0 bases and 4 bases, there was a span of 13 bases. Germline V CDR1 and CDR2: MGHRA, YSYEKL. This CDR3 reads CASSQERLSSKNIQYF. CDR3 coding DNA: TGCGCCAGCAGCCAAGAAAGGTTATCATCTAAAAACATTCAGTACTTC.

Here the CDR3 reads CASAPGKEETQYF. DNA for the CDR3: TGTGCCAGCGCGCCAGGGAAAGAAGAGACCCAGTACTTC. V usage is TRBV7-2 and J usage is TRBJ2-5; TRBD1 might be the D (5 bases). Per germline, CDR1 SGHTA and CDR2 FQGNSA. V was shortened by 8 bases and J by 3 bases, with 13 bases between the two germline ends. The CDR3 loop spans 13 amino acids.

The chain is built from TRBV6-4 and TRBJ2-2; D gene uncertain. Looked up from germline, CDR1 is MRHNA and CDR2 is SNTAGT. The CDR3 totals 13 residues. Deletions cut 4 bases from V and 5 bases from J, with 8 bases between. CDR3 sequence reads: CASSAQTTGELFF. The CDR3 DNA reads TGTGCCAGCAGTGCGCAGACAACCGGGGAGCTGTTTTTT.

CDR3 residues: CASSAEQGNIQYF. The CDR3 nucleotides read TGTGCCAGCAGTGCAGAACAGGGAAACATTCAGTACTTC. J is TRBJ2-4 and V is TRBV6-1; D is perhaps TRBD1 (6 bases). CDR1 and CDR2 from the germline V gene are MNHNS and SASEGT. The CDR3 loop spans 13 amino acids. Deletions cut 4 bases from V and 6 bases from J, with 10 bases between.

The chain couples TRBV7-2 to TRBJ1-5, with 8 nucleotides matching TRBD1. J was trimmed by 4 bases and V by 5 bases; bases with no gene match: 7. Looked up from germline, CDR1 is SGHTA and CDR2 is FQGNSA. There are 15 residues in the CDR3. DNA for the CDR3: TGTGCCAGCAGCAAAGGACAGGGCGGGAATCAGCCCCAGCATTTT. The encoded protein is CASSKGQGGNQPQHF.

This clonotype was seen once. This chain's CDR3 is CASSIPGGHTEAFF. CDR3 bases: TGTGCCAGTAGTATCCCAGGGGGCCACACTGAAGCTTTCTTT. The chain links TRBV19 to TRBJ1-1; 8 positions agree with TRBD1. V was clipped by 3 bases and J by 3 bases; unmatched bases: 3. This CDR3 region has 14 residues. From germline, CDR1 is LNHDA and CDR2 SQIVND (reference sequence).

The gene calls are TRBV28 and TRBJ1-5; no clear D. V was pared by 5 bases and J by 1 base, with 9 bases between. Germline V CDR1 and CDR2: MDHEN, SYDVKM. CDR3 size: 14 residues. The CDR3 loop is CASSALGSNQPQHF. The DNA for the CDR3 is TGTGCCAGCAGTGCCCTTGGAAGCAATCAGCCCCAGCATTTT.

The CDR3 DNA follows: TGTGCCAGCAGTTTAGGGGGGAGAGGCACTGAAGCTTTCTTT. Its protein is CASSLGGRGTEAFF. The chain links TRBV6-5 to TRBJ1-1; D is possibly TRBD1 (6 bases). Per germline, CDR1 MNHEY and CDR2 SVGAGI. The CDR3 has 14 amino acids. Trimming took off 4 bases at V and 4 bases at J, with 13 bases between the two ends.